This T cell receptor beta chain was sequenced for a study of regulatory T cells in long-lasting Graves disease. Regarding the study as a whole: The study examined only peripheral blood, not thyroid tissue.

A note on this clonotype: Its cognate antigen is unknown. Compared with germline, one end of the junction differs, possibly owing to a read error.

Time point reported: newly diagnosed GD, antithyroid drugs for less than 3 months. Preparation of the TCR library used RNA extracted from PBMCs. In germline, CDR1 is MNHNS, CDR2 SASEGT. The CDR3 is 15 amino acids. Assembly of TCR beta libraries relied on iRepertoire HTBI primers together with Arm-PCR of CDR3 regions. TCRdb reprocessed the multiplex PCR reads with MiXCR, giving one entry per CDR3 protein. Altogether about 620,000 distinct CDR3 sequences are present, 15% to 20% being singletons, with the ten largest covering 18%. These sequences were also reported in another study, on T cells in Graves' hyperthyroidism and ophthalmopathy.

The specimen comprised peripheral blood mononuclear cells (PBMCs), sampled at new diagnosis, from a patient treated with antithyroid drugs. The chain has TRBV6-1 and TRBJ1-5; D might be TRBD1 (6 bases). The receptor was isolated from a young woman with Graves disease. The CDR3 protein is CASSQDRPGNQLQHF. The CDR3 bases are TGTGCCAGCAGTCAAGACAGGCCGGGCAATCAGCTCCAGCATTTT.